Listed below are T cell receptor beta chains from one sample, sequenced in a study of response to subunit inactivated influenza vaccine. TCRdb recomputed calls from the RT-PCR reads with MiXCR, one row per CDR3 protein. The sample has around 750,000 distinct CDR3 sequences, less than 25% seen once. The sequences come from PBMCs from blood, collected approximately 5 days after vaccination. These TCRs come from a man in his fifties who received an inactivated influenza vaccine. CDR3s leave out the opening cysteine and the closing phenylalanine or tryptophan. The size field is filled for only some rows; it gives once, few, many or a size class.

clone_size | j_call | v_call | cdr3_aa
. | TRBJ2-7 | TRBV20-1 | SATLPTDSYEQY
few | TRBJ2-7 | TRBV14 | ASSPLLAELYYEQY
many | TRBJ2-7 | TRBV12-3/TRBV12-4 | ASRPSGIYEQY
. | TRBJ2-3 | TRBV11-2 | ASSLEGVKDTQY
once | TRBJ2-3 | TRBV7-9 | ASSPPGTRLSDTQY
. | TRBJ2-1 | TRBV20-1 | SAITSGRASEQF
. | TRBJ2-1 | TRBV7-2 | ASSLAYLAGGTNEQF
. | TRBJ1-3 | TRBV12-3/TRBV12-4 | ASTSGRLQNTIY
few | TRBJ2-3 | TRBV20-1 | SARLVDTQY
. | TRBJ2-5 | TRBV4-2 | ASSQDGLRFQETQY
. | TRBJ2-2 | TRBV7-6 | ASSPQGYATGELF
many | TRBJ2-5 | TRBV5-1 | ASSSRDTQETQY
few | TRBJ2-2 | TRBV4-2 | ASRPRSGWNTGELF
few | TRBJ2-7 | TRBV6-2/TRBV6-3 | ASSYGGGPDYEQY
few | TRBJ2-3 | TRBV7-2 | ASSPALTQY
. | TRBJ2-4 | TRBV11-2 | ASSLNTGQNIQY
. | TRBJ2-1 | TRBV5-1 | ASSLDGGTTYNEQF
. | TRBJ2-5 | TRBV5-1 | ASSLRPREETQY
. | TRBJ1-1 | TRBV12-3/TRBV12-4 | ASSSIYGTEAF
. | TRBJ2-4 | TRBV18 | ASSPTRGVKSIQY
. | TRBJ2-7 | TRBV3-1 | ASSQAGQGFRSYEQY
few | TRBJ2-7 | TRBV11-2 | ASSSPVGRYEQY
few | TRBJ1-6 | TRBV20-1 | SARGERVLSSPLH
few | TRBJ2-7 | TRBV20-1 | SARASSGGHEQY
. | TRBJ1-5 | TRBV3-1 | ASSQDRQNQWQPQH
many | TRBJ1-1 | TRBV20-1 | SAQDSNTEAF
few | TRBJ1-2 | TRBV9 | ASSLGMGQGVYGYT
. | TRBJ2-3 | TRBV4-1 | ASSQRGGPLAGGLTDTQY
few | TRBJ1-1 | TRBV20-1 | RVAGPNTEAF
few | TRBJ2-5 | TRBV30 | AWSVAGLYQETQY
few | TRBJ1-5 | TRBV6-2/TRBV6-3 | ASSYVNSPQH